Presented here are 18 T cell receptor beta chains from one specimen sequenced in a study of T cell responses to AZD1222 COVID-19 vaccine. This table comes from immunoSEQ multiplex PCR, and its TCRdb copy is limited to in-frame clones, with some not included. The top ten clones hold roughly 2.3% of a sample with over 100,000 clones, roughly nine tenths of them seen once. The sample consisted of peripheral blood, taken on day 0 of AZD1222 vaccination. The receptor source for this set is an adult in good health.

This clone was detected only once. The chain is built from TRBV28 and TRBJ2-5; D unclear. Trimming stripped 6 bases from V and 6 bases from J, with 14 bases between. The CDR3 has 13 residues. Looked up from germline, CDR1 is MDHEN and CDR2 is SYDVKM. The CDR3 DNA reads TGTGCCAGCAGCCCGTGGGTCAGAAAGACCCAGTACTTC. It encodes CASSPWVRKTQYF. The full variable domain, in which reference TRBV28 and TRBJ2-5 provide the parts outside the CDR3, is DVKVTQSSRYLVKRTGEKVFLECVQDMDHENMFWYRQDPGLGLRLIYFSYDVKMKEKGDIPEGYSVSREKKERFSLILESASTNQTSMYLCASSPWVRKTQYFGPGTRLLVL.

The sample holds one count of this clone. V and J are TRBV11-2 and TRBJ2-2; D is uncertain. The CDR3 extends over 12 amino acids. V was pared by 0 bases and J by 8 bases, with 4 bases between. Looked up from germline, CDR1 is SGHAT and CDR2 is FQNNGV. CDR3 protein: CASSLDRGELFF. CDR3 in DNA: TGTGCCAGCAGCTTAGATAGGGGGGAGCTGTTTTTT.

V is TRBV9 and J is TRBJ2-3, with TRBD1 matching 9 bases. CDR3 length: 18 amino acids. Germline trimming cut 0 bases from V and 0 bases from J; bases unmatched to any gene: 8. The germline CDR1 and CDR2 sequences are SGDLS and YYNGEE. Here the CDR3 DNA reads TGTGCCAGCAGCGTAGGTGGGACAGGGATGGCTAGCACAGATACGCAGTATTTT. As protein: CASSVGGTGMASTDTQYF.

The chain links TRBV11-2 to TRBJ1-2, with D perhaps TRBD1 (5 bases). Germline assignment: CDR1 SGHAT and CDR2 FQNNGV. The CDR3 is made up of 13 amino acids. The V and J ends lost 5 bases and 5 bases respectively, with 12 bases between them. CDR3 loop: CASSQGLGYGYTF. The CDR3 DNA reads TGTGCCAGCAGCCAGGGACTAGGATATGGCTACACCTTC. Full variable domain (missing parts from reference TRBV11-2 and TRBJ1-2): EAGVAQSPRYKIIEKRQSVAFWCNPISGHATLYWYQQILGQGPKLLIQFQNNGVVDDSQLPKDRFSAERLKGVDSTLKIQPAKLEDSAVYLCASSQGLGYGYTFGSGTRLTVV.

This clone showed up just a few times. The rearrangement links TRBV5-1 to TRBJ2-7; no firm D call. Trimming removed 0 bases from V and 5 bases from J, with 15 bases in between. This CDR3 has 15 residues. Germline V CDR1 and CDR2: SGHRS, YFSETQ. The CDR3 region is CASSLGRHELDEQYF. The CDR3 DNA sequence: TGCGCCAGCAGCTTGGGGCGCCATGAGCTCGACGAGCAGTACTTC.

CDR3 sequence: CASSQDWSMKDTQYF. CDR3 sequence (DNA): TGTGCCAGCAGCCAAGATTGGAGTATGAAAGATACGCAGTATTTT. The rearrangement links TRBV14 to TRBJ2-3; D unclear. The germline V gene encodes CDR1 SGHDN and CDR2 FVKESK. This CDR3 is 15 amino acids long. Trimming took 0 bases from V and 5 from J, leaving 12 bases between them.

This clone was recorded once. The chain couples TRBV4-1 to TRBJ2-1; D is perhaps TRBD2 (5 bases). The CDR3 has 17 residues. V was clipped by 0 bases and J by 5 bases, with 17 bases between them. The V gene's germline CDR1 is MGHRA and CDR2 YSYEKL. CDR3 in DNA: TGCGCCAGCAGCCAAGAGGGAGAAACCAACCCCCACAATGAGCAGTTCTTC. It is translated as CASSQEGETNPHNEQFF.

This sequence joins TRBV7-3 and TRBJ2-3, with D perhaps TRBD2 (5 bases). This CDR3 has 13 residues. In germline, CDR1 is SGHTA, CDR2 FQGTGA. Deletions cut 2 bases from V and 6 bases from J, with 9 bases between. CDR3 sequence: CASSLAPGDTQYF. In nucleotides, the CDR3 is TGTGCCAGCAGCTTAGCCCCGGGGGATACGCAGTATTTT.

The rearrangement joins TRBV4-2 to TRBJ2-7; 7 bases are a match to TRBD2. V lost 0 bases to trimming and J lost 1 base; unmatched junction nucleotides: 12. CDR3 length: 18 amino acids. From germline, CDR1 is LGHNA and CDR2 YNFKEQ. CDR3 sequence reads: CASSQDPGEGPRSYEQYF. The CDR3 DNA reads TGTGCCAGCAGCCAAGATCCGGGGGAGGGGCCCAGGTCCTACGAGCAGTACTTC.

The chain links TRBV5-1 to TRBJ2-1, with TRBD2 matching over 9 bases. Germline V CDR1 and CDR2: SGHRS, YFSETQ. The V gene end was trimmed by 4 bases and the J gene end by 10 bases; junction bases not matched to a gene: 6. CDR3 length equals 13 residues. CDR3 sequence (DNA): TGCGCCAGCAGCCCTGGAACTAGCGGGGAGCAGTTCTTC. This encodes CASSPGTSGEQFF. Drawing the rest from reference TRBV5-1 and TRBJ2-1, the complete variable domain is KAGVTQTPRYLIKTRGQQVTLSCSPISGHRSVSWYQQTPGQGLQFLFEYFSETQRNKGNFPGRFSGRQFSNSRSEMNVSTLELGDSALYLCASSPGTSGEQFFGPGTRLTVL.

This chain connects TRBV3-1 (or the pseudogene TRBV3-2) to TRBJ1-2; D is perhaps TRBD1 (5 bases). V shed 8 bases and J shed 7 bases, with 17 bases lying between them. CDR3 length: 13 amino acids. Looked up from germline, CDR1 is LGHDT and CDR2 is YNNKEL (reference sequence). CDR3 residues: CASRGQGFPGYTF. The CDR3 DNA follows: TGTGCCAGCCGAGGGCAGGGATTTCCTGGCTACACCTTC.

V and J are TRBV15 and TRBJ1-2; 7 positions agree with TRBD1. The CDR3 totals 17 residues. Germline assignment: CDR1 LNHNV and CDR2 YYDKDF (reference sequence). V shed 0 bases and J 2 bases; nucleotides not matched to a gene: 9. The chain's CDR3 is CATSRDYDRVPNYGYTF. CDR3 sequence (DNA): TGTGCCACCAGCAGAGACTACGACAGGGTCCCGAACTATGGCTACACCTTC.

V and J are TRBV5-4 and TRBJ1-2; no firm D call. Germline CDR1 reads SGHNT; CDR2 reads YYREEE (reference sequence). V shed 0 bases and J shed 8 bases, with 14 bases lying between them. This CDR3 is 14 amino acids long. The CDR3, as DNA: TGTGCCAGCAGCTTGGTGGGCAGTCTAAACGGCTACACCTTC. The encoded protein is CASSLVGSLNGYTF.

V gene TRBV7-2 combines with J gene TRBJ1-6; D unclear. The CDR3 has 14 residues. Germline V gene lookup returns CDR1 SGHTA and CDR2 FQGNSA. Deletions cut 5 bases from V and 5 bases from J, with 10 bases between. CDR3 residues: CASSAKADNSPLHF. As DNA, the CDR3 is TGTGCCAGCAGCGCCAAGGCCGATAATTCACCCCTCCACTTT. Full variable domain (rest looked up from reference TRBV7-2 and TRBJ1-6): GAGVSQSPSNKVTEKGKDVELRCDPISGHTALYWYRQSLGQGLEFLIYFQGNSAPDKSGLPSDRFSAERTGGSVSTLTIQRTQQEDSAVYLCASSAKADNSPLHFGNGTRLTVT.

The chain links TRBV27 to TRBJ2-7; weak D call: TRBD1 (6 bases). Trimming stripped 2 bases from V and 0 bases from J, with 14 bases between. The CDR3 spans 16 residues. Looked up from germline, CDR1 is MNHEY and CDR2 is SMNVEV (reference sequence). Written as DNA, the CDR3 is TGTGCCAGCAGTTTAACAACAGGGTGGAGCTCCTACGAGCAGTACTTC. Translating it yields CASSLTTGWSSYEQYF.

V and J are TRBV4-1 and TRBJ1-2; possibly TRBD1 for D (5 bases). V lost 3 bases and J 0 bases, leaving 14 bases between the germline ends. The length of the CDR3 is 16 residues. The V gene's germline CDR1 is MGHRA and CDR2 YSYEKL. The CDR3 region is CASSQGGQQSNYGYTF. CDR3 DNA: TGCGCCAGCAGCCAGGGCGGACAACAGTCTAACTATGGCTACACCTTC.

V and J are TRBV18 and TRBJ2-1; D perhaps matches TRBD1 (5 bases). Germline lookup yields CDR1 KGHSH and CDR2 LQKENI. This CDR3 region has 15 residues. V was clipped by 3 bases and J by 7 bases, with 16 bases between them. In DNA, the CDR3 is TGTGCCAGCTCACCGGCCTCTAAGGGGATGAATGAGCAGTTCTTC. It encodes CASSPASKGMNEQFF.

This rearrangement joins TRBV24-1 to TRBJ1-2; D is undetermined. The V and J ends lost 1 base and 2 bases respectively, with 7 bases between them. The CDR3 sequence is 14 residues long. Germline V gives CDR1 KGHDR, CDR2 SFDVKD. CDR3 bases: TGTGCCACCAGTGATTTCCCGACAAACTATGGCTACACCTTC. It translates to CATSDFPTNYGYTF.